These 3 T cell receptor beta chains share one sample of origin, sequenced in a study of T cell changes during pregnancy in multiple sclerosis (dated by TCRdb to about 2019). Receptors were amplified or captured by the immunoSEQ multiplex PCR assay. The table was pulled from immuneACCESS by TCRdb, which kept in-frame rearrangements only. Such tables lose some clones; where checked, under half of the loss comes from unresolved V genes, and the rest has no known cause. The sample includes under 120,000 clones, with 90% to 95% observed a single time. The ten largest account for about 3.5% of the sample. The source was peripheral blood, collected after pregnancy. The source is a female donor with multiple sclerosis, enrolled in a pregnancy study.

The V gene is TRBV9, the J gene TRBJ2-7; D uncertain. CDR1 is SGDLS and CDR2 is YYNGEE in the germline V gene. The CDR3 consists of 11 residues. V shed 0 bases and J shed 6 bases, with 4 bases lying between them. The CDR3 DNA reads TGTGCCAGCAGCGTAGACGGCGAGCAGTACTTC. This codes for CASSVDGEQYF.

This chain connects TRBV2 to TRBJ2-7, with 14 bases lining up with TRBD2. Trimming cost V 6 bases and J 3 bases; bases outside gene matches: 4. The CDR3 is made up of 15 amino acids. Germline CDR1 and CDR2: SNHLY and FYNNEI. CDR3 coding DNA: TGTGCCAGCAGCGCCGGACTAGCGGGGGGCTACGAGCAGTACTTC. It is translated as CASSAGLAGGYEQYF.

The gene calls are TRBV29-1 and TRBJ1-2; D not certain. Germline V gives CDR1 SQVTM, CDR2 ANQGSEA. The germline V and J ends were trimmed by 7 bases and 4 bases, with 13 bases remaining between them. The CDR3 totals 12 residues. As DNA, the CDR3 is TGCAGCGCCGACCCTCTAGGCTATGGCTACACCTTC. Protein: CSADPLGYGYTF.